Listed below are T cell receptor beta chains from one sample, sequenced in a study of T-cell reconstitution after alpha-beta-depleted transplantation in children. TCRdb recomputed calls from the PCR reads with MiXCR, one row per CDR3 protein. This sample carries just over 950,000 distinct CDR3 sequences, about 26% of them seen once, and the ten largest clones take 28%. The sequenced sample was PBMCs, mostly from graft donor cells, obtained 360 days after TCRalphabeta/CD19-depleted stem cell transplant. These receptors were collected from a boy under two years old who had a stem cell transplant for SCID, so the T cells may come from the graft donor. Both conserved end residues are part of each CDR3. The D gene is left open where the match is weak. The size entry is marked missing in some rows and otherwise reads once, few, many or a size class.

CASSRRPGMHEQYF,TGCGCCAGCAGCCGGAGGCCAGGGATGCACGAGCAGTACTTC,TRBV5-1,TRBJ2-7,NA,few
CASTVSGGAPHEQFF,TGTGCCAGCACCGTTAGCGGGGGGGCCCCCCATGAGCAGTTCTTC,TRBV12-3/TRBV12-4,TRBJ2-1,TRBD2,few
CASQTPGGPGTDTQYF,TGTGCCAGCCAAACCCCGGGGGGGCCGGGCACAGATACGCAGTATTTT,TRBV5-6,TRBJ2-3,TRBD2,few
CSARAREVGEQYF,TGCAGTGCTAGGGCCAGGGAAGTGGGTGAGCAGTACTTC,TRBV20-1,TRBJ2-7,NA,NA
CAISAGQANTEAFF,TGTGCCATCAGTGCCGGACAGGCCAACACTGAAGCTTTCTTT,TRBV10-3,TRBJ1-1,TRBD1,once
CASSSPRGLTNYGYTF,TGTGCCAGCAGTTCGCCCAGGGGGCTTACTAACTATGGCTACACCTTC,TRBV28,TRBJ1-2,TRBD1,NA
CASSLLLALPYEQYF,TGTGCCAGCAGTTTGCTACTAGCGCTCCCCTACGAGCAGTACTTC,TRBV12-3/TRBV12-4,TRBJ2-7,TRBD2,many
CASSESGEGELFF,TGTGCCAGCAGCGAATCCGGGGAGGGAGAACTGTTTTTT,TRBV6-1,TRBJ1-4,NA,NA
CASSLGYLRVENTEAFF,TGTGCCAGCAGCCTAGGATATCTCAGGGTGGAGAACACTGAAGCTTTCTTT,TRBV4-2,TRBJ1-1,NA,few
CASSVAGMGGYTF,TGTGCCAGCAGCGTAGCCGGGATGGGAGGCTACACCTTC,TRBV9,TRBJ1-2,NA,many
CASSVEAGDFYEQYF,TGTGCCAGCAGCGTAGAAGCAGGGGACTTCTACGAGCAGTACTTC,TRBV9,TRBJ2-7,NA,NA
CASSLGLRGSSYEQYF,TGTGCCAGCAGCTTAGGGCTGCGGGGGTCTTCCTACGAGCAGTACTTC,TRBV7-9,TRBJ2-7,TRBD2,NA
CASSTVGSGYTF,TGTGCCAGTAGTACCGTGGGGAGTGGCTACACCTTC,TRBV19,TRBJ1-2,NA,NA
CATSRVFGGGELFF,TGTGCCACCAGCAGAGTCTTCGGAGGCGGGGAGCTGTTTTTT,TRBV15,TRBJ2-2,NA,NA
CASSLESIGSPLHF,TGCGCCAGCAGCCTCGAGAGCATCGGTTCACCCCTCCACTTT,TRBV5-1,TRBJ1-6,NA,few
CASRRRDINTGELFF,TGTGCCAGCAGACGGCGGGACATTAACACCGGGGAGCTGTTTTTT,TRBV27,TRBJ2-2,NA,NA
CASSLVPPRGYTF,TGTGCCAGCAGCTTAGTGCCCCCGCGTGGCTACACCTTC,TRBV7-9,TRBJ1-2,NA,NA
CSAGKGFYEQYF,TGCAGTGCTGGTAAGGGGTTCTACGAGCAGTACTTC,TRBV20-1,TRBJ2-7,NA,NA
CASSLGDRETDTQYF,TGCGCCAGCAGCTTGGGGGACAGGGAGACAGATACGCAGTATTTT,TRBV5-1,TRBJ2-3,TRBD1,NA
CASSPQGRQLETQYF,TGTGCCAGCAGTCCCCAGGGACGCCAGCTGGAGACCCAGTACTTC,TRBV12-3/TRBV12-4,TRBJ2-5,NA,NA
CSASDREAGYTF,TGCAGTGCTAGCGACAGGGAAGCTGGCTACACCTTC,TRBV20-1,TRBJ1-2,TRBD1,NA
CASSPGTSGVSEQFF,TGTGCCAGCAGCCCAGGGACTAGCGGGGTCTCTGAGCAGTTCTTC,TRBV4-2,TRBJ2-1,TRBD2,few
CASTQTPSGTGNTEAFF,TGTGCCAGCACCCAAACCCCCTCCGGGACAGGGAACACTGAAGCTTTCTTT,TRBV9,TRBJ1-1,TRBD1,NA
CASRPGTPYNEQFF,TGTGCCAGCAGACCCGGGACACCCTACAATGAGCAGTTCTTC,TRBV2,TRBJ2-1,NA,few
CATRGVTDTQYF,TGTGCCACCCGGGGGGTCACAGATACGCAGTATTTT,TRBV24-1,TRBJ2-3,TRBD2,few
CSAESGGDTDTQYF,TGCAGTGCCGAGAGCGGGGGGGATACAGATACGCAGTATTTT,TRBV20-1,TRBJ2-3,TRBD2,NA
CASRSRQVASQYF,TGTGCCAGCAGGTCCCGACAGGTGGCTTCGCAGTACTTC,TRBV6-1,TRBJ2-7,NA,NA
CASSRELSNQPQHF,TGTGCCAGCAGTCGAGAGTTGAGCAATCAGCCCCAGCATTTT,TRBV2,TRBJ1-5,NA,few
CASRPQGIASQLEPDQPQHF,TGTGCCAGCAGGCCACAGGGGATAGCGTCCCAATTAGAACCGGATCAGCCCCAGCATTTT,TRBV6-2/TRBV6-3,TRBJ1-5,TRBD1,NA
CSASGTYSPQNHLNEQFF,TGCAGTGCTAGCGGGACCTACAGTCCCCAAAATCATCTCAATGAGCAGTTCTTC,TRBV20-1,TRBJ2-1,NA,few
CASTRSSYNEQFF,TGTGCCAGCACTAGGAGCTCCTACAATGAGCAGTTCTTC,TRBV3-1,TRBJ2-1,NA,NA
CASSKSGISSYEQYF,TGTGCCAGCAGTAAAAGCGGGATCAGCTCCTACGAGCAGTACTTC,TRBV2,TRBJ2-7,TRBD2,once
CASSSRRRNTGELFF,TGTGCCAGCAGTTCCCGGCGGAGAAACACCGGGGAGCTGTTTTTT,TRBV7-2,TRBJ2-2,NA,few
CASSSVTGPYEQYF,TGTGCCAGCAGCTCCGTCACAGGTCCCTACGAGCAGTACTTC,TRBV11-2,TRBJ2-7,NA,NA
CASSLRDRDEKLFF,TGCGCCAGCAGCTTGAGGGACAGGGATGAAAAACTGTTTTTT,TRBV5-1,TRBJ1-4,TRBD1,NA
CASSPGTGQPYNEQFF,TGTGCCAGCAGCCCCGGGACAGGCCAACCCTACAATGAGCAGTTCTTC,TRBV7-8,TRBJ2-1,TRBD1,NA
CASSLLPPMNTEAFF,TGTGCCAGCAGTTTATTACCGCCCATGAACACTGAAGCTTTCTTT,TRBV6-5,TRBJ1-1,NA,once
CASRQQGSIYEQYF,TGTGCCAGCAGACAACAGGGCTCAATCTACGAGCAGTACTTC,TRBV7-9,TRBJ2-7,NA,NA
CASSLGNRRYDTQYF,TGTGCCAGCAGCTTAGGGAACCGTCGTTACGATACGCAGTATTTT,TRBV11-2,TRBJ2-3,NA,once
CATSAQGGRVYSEQFF,TGTGCCACCAGTGCGCAAGGGGGACGAGTCTACAGTGAGCAGTTCTTC,TRBV15,TRBJ2-1,NA,few
CASSFAEPQETQYF,TGTGCCAGCAGCTTCGCGGAGCCTCAAGAGACCCAGTACTTC,TRBV7-2,TRBJ2-5,NA,few
CASSFHRGYEQYF,TGCGCCAGCAGCTTTCATAGGGGGTACGAGCAGTACTTC,TRBV5-1,TRBJ2-7,NA,NA
CSATRGRGNTIYF,TGCAGTGCCACAAGGGGTAGGGGAAACACCATATATTTT,TRBV20-1,TRBJ1-3,NA,NA
CASSLAGANYNEQFF,TGTGCCAGCTCCCTTGCGGGGGCCAACTACAATGAGCAGTTCTTC,TRBV18,TRBJ2-1,NA,few
CSAGQSHEQYF,TGCAGCGCGGGACAGAGCCACGAGCAGTACTTC,TRBV29-1,TRBJ2-7,TRBD1,few
CATAAGGNTDTQYF,TGTGCCACCGCTGCCGGGGGGAACACAGATACGCAGTATTTT,TRBV24-1,TRBJ2-3,TRBD2,few
CASSSRQVPYNEQFF,TGTGCCAGCAGCTCTAGACAGGTACCCTACAATGAGCAGTTCTTC,TRBV7-2,TRBJ2-1,NA,few
CASSPGQGDISSYNSPLHF,TGTGCCAGCAGCCCTGGACAGGGGGATATAAGCTCCTATAATTCACCCCTCCACTTT,TRBV4-2,TRBJ1-6,TRBD1,few
CASSLTGGGEAFF,TGTGCCAGCAGTCTCACAGGGGGGGGTGAAGCTTTCTTT,TRBV12-3/TRBV12-4,TRBJ1-1,TRBD1,few
CASSLEVGTGVQYF,TGTGCCAGCAGCTTGGAGGTGGGGACCGGTGTGCAGTACTTC,TRBV5-4,TRBJ2-7,NA,few
CASSPPKGSKSSYNEQFF,TGTGCCAGCAGCCCACCCAAGGGGAGCAAATCCTCCTACAATGAGCAGTTCTTC,TRBV11-2,TRBJ2-1,NA,few
CASSSGQLPSYEQYF,TGTGCCAGCAGCTCCGGACAGTTACCATCCTACGAGCAGTACTTC,TRBV5-6,TRBJ2-7,NA,NA
CASSRMGTTTDTQYF,TGTGCCAGCAGTCGGATGGGGACTACCACAGATACGCAGTATTTT,TRBV28,TRBJ2-3,TRBD2,few
CASSLTWQAYGYTF,TGTGCCAGCAGTTTAACGTGGCAGGCTTATGGCTACACCTTC,TRBV27,TRBJ1-2,NA,NA
CASRRDSYTDTQYF,TGTGCCAGTCGCCGGGACAGCTACACAGATACGCAGTATTTT,TRBV27,TRBJ2-3,TRBD1,few
CASSSGTSGGSAGETQYF,TGTGCCAGCAGTTCGGGGACTAGCGGGGGGAGCGCTGGGGAGACCCAGTACTTC,TRBV12-3/TRBV12-4,TRBJ2-5,TRBD2,NA
CASSFINTDTQYF,TGTGCCAGCAGCTTCATCAACACAGATACGCAGTATTTT,TRBV6-1,TRBJ2-3,NA,NA
CASSTYSGSYNEQFF,TGTGCCAGCAGTACCTACAGCGGATCCTACAATGAGCAGTTCTTC,TRBV12-3/TRBV12-4,TRBJ2-1,NA,NA
CASSLQWRWWDQSYNEQFF,TGTGCCAGCAGCTTACAGTGGAGGTGGTGGGACCAATCCTACAATGAGCAGTTCTTC,TRBV5-6,TRBJ2-1,NA,few